Presented here are 31 T cell receptor beta chains from one specimen sequenced in a study of blood T cells in healthy people across ages. A second PCR, run for roughly 7 to 11 cycles, used a sample-barcoded 5' primer plus a J-beta primer mix. TCRdb fed the 5' RACE reads into MiXCR, producing one record per CDR3 protein. The sample includes about 750,000 distinct CDR3 sequences, roughly 50% seen only once; the top ten take approximately 40%. What was sequenced was blood. All receptors come from a man of 80 years or more in good health.

On this clonotype: One junction end disagrees with the germline gene, perhaps due to a read error. V and J are TRBV30 and TRBJ2-5; D remains unclear. The germline gives CDR1 GTSNPN, CDR2 SVGIG (reference sequence). This CDR3 is 15 amino acids long. As DNA, the CDR3 is TGTGCCTGGAGTGTCATCGCCGGGCCACAAGAGACCCGGTACTTC. Amino acids: CAWSVIAGPQETRYF.

The genes are TRBV20-1 and TRBJ1-2; D not resolved. V lost 5 bases and J 10 bases, leaving 11 bases between the germline ends. CDR1 and CDR2 (germline): DFQATT, SNEGSKA (reference sequence). CDR3 length: 10 residues. The CDR3 protein is CSAWEEVYTF. For the CDR3, the DNA is TGCAGTGCTTGGGAGGAAGTCTACACCTTC.

A few counts support this clonotype. This chain connects TRBV27 to TRBJ1-2; 9 bases are a match to TRBD1. J lost 8 bases, V lost 3 bases, and 7 bases had no gene match. CDR1 is MNHEY, CDR2 SMNVEV, per germline (reference sequence). The CDR3 runs 14 residues. This CDR3 reads CASSLWDRAGGYTF. Here the CDR3 DNA reads TGTGCCAGCAGTTTGTGGGACAGGGCGGGAGGCTACACCTTC.

This clonotype was found a few times. The V gene is TRBV3-1, the J gene TRBJ2-7; 7 bases are a match to TRBD2. V trimming: 4 bases; J trimming: 3 bases; junction bases outside the gene matches: 3. The CDR3 is 13 residues long. Germline values: CDR1 LGHDT, CDR2 YNNKEL (reference sequence). CDR3: CASSRAGLYEQYF. In nucleotides, the CDR3 is TGTGCCAGCAGCCGAGCGGGGCTCTACGAGCAGTACTTC.

The chain uses TRBV27 and TRBJ2-1, with no clear D. V was cut by 9 bases and J by 4 bases, with 7 bases left in between. The CDR3 totals 11 residues. CDR1 and CDR2 from the germline V gene are MNHEY and SMNVEV (reference sequence). In nucleotides, the CDR3 is TGTGCCAGTGGGTGGTACAATGAGCAGTTCTTC. Its translation: CASGWYNEQFF.

The genes are TRBV7-8 and TRBJ2-5; weak D call: TRBD2 (5 bases). This CDR3 spans 15 amino acids. Germline V gene data show CDR1 as SGHVS and CDR2 as FQNEAQ. Between the trimmed V and J ends, which lost 1 base and 4 bases, there was a span of 13 bases. CDR3 residues: CASSLELLVGETQYF. The CDR3 DNA reads as TGTGCCAGCAGCTTAGAACTACTAGTCGGAGAGACCCAGTACTTC.

This clonotype was counted only a few times. V and J are TRBV20-1 and TRBJ2-3; D not certain. The ends were cut back, 3 bases at V and 0 bases at J, with 16 bases in the middle. This CDR3 has 16 amino acids. In germline, CDR1 is DFQATT, CDR2 SNEGSKA (reference sequence). Here the CDR3 DNA reads TGCAGTGCTAGGTGGAAGAGAAGACTCAGCACAGATACGCAGTATTTT. Protein sequence: CSARWKRRLSTDTQYF.

The V call is TRBV5-1, the J call TRBJ2-2; the D is unclear. The germline gives CDR1 SGHRS, CDR2 YFSETQ. The length of the CDR3 is 16 residues. Trimming left V 4 bases short and J 0 bases short, with 13 bases between. The CDR3 DNA reads as TGCGCCAGCAGCCCCGGATCACGCGCGAACACCGGGGAGCTGTTTTTT. Amino acid sequence: CASSPGSRANTGELFF.

This clonotype has a handful of counts. This chain connects TRBV7-2 to TRBJ2-3; no reliable D call. V was shortened by 7 bases and J by 1 base, with 9 bases between the two germline ends. Germline assignment: CDR1 SGHTA and CDR2 FQGNSA. The CDR3 totals 13 residues. The CDR3 loop reads CASTRKGTDTQYF. CDR3 DNA: TGTGCCAGCACCCGAAAGGGCACAGATACGCAGTATTTT.

The chain links TRBV18 to TRBJ1-5, with D unclear. The germline V gene encodes CDR1 KGHSH and CDR2 LQKENI. V lost 2 bases, J lost 1 base, and 9 bases lay in between. The CDR3 length is 15 residues. The CDR3 sequence: CASSPGRASNQPQHF. CDR3 coding DNA: TGTGCCAGCTCACCAGGAAGGGCGAGCAATCAGCCCCAGCATTTT.

To note about this clonotype: A much larger clone lies a single base off, so this may be a read error. This chain connects TRBV29-1 to TRBJ2-3; the D gene is possibly TRBD2 (6 bases). CDR1 and CDR2 from the germline V gene are SQVTM and ANQGSEA. The CDR3 length is 14 residues. Deletions cut 5 bases from V and 2 bases from J, with 14 bases between. The CDR3 DNA reads TGCAGCGTTACCACTAGCAGGAACACAGATACGCAGTATTTT. It encodes CSVTTSRNTDTQYF.

In its sample, this clonotype was seen many times. The rearrangement joins TRBV28 to TRBJ1-3; perhaps TRBD1 as D (5 bases). Germline values: CDR1 MDHEN, CDR2 SYDVKM. With 7 bases removed from V and 3 bases from J, the gap between germline ends came to 16 bases. The CDR3 has 15 residues. CDR3 sequence (DNA): TGTGCCAGCAAAACCGGGACGGGTGTTGGAAACACCATATATTTT. Residues: CASKTGTGVGNTIYF.

The genes are TRBV5-1 and TRBJ2-4, with TRBD1 matching 12 bases. Germline loops: CDR1 SGHRS, CDR2 YFSETQ. The V and J ends lost 7 bases and 7 bases, in that order; junction bases with no gene match: 6. The CDR3 totals 14 residues. The DNA for the CDR3 is TGCGCCAGCGCACCGGGACAGGGGGCGAACATTCAGTACTTC. It codes for CASAPGQGANIQYF.

The V call is TRBV9, the J call TRBJ2-1; 7 nucleotides line up with TRBD2. CDR1 is SGDLS, CDR2 YYNGEE, per germline. CDR3 length: 14 amino acids. The V gene end was trimmed by 3 bases and the J gene end by 2 bases; junction bases not matched to a gene: 2. Written as DNA, the CDR3 is TGTGCCAGCAGCGCCGGGACTACCTACAATGAGCAGTTCTTC. Protein: CASSAGTTYNEQFF. The full variable domain, completed using reference TRBV9 and TRBJ2-1, is DSGVTQTPKHLITATGQRVTLRCSPRSGDLSVYWYQQSLDQGLQFLIQYYNGEERAKGNILERFSAQQFPDLHSELNLSSLELGDSALYFCASSAGTTYNEQFFGPGTRLTVL.

This chain joins TRBV20-1 and TRBJ2-1; tentatively, D is TRBD1 or TRBD2 (5 bases each). The germline V gene encodes CDR1 DFQATT and CDR2 SNEGSKA (reference sequence). Trimming took off 5 bases at V and 9 bases at J, with 14 bases between the two ends. The CDR3 has 12 residues. The CDR3 loop reads CSAGDESGEQFF. The CDR3 DNA reads as TGCAGTGCTGGGGACGAGTCGGGTGAGCAGTTCTTC.

The J gene is TRBJ2-7, the V gene TRBV4-2; TRBD2 is a possible D gene (5 bases). Germline CDR1 is LGHNA and CDR2 is YNFKEQ. There are 11 residues in the CDR3. Trimming shortened V by 1 base and J by 12 bases, and 10 bases separated the two germline ends. The CDR3: CASSQVGGLYF. CDR3 nucleotides: TGTGCCAGCAGCCAAGTTGGCGGGTTGTACTTC.

This rearrangement joins TRBV7-2 to TRBJ2-7, with 10 positions matching TRBD2. The V gene end was trimmed by 4 bases and the J gene end by 2 bases; junction bases not matched to a gene: 20. Looked up from germline, CDR1 is SGHTA and CDR2 is FQGNSA. The CDR3 runs to 20 residues. The CDR3 region has the DNA TGTGCCAGCAGCTCCTACCCCGGGACTAGCGAGGCAAACCGAGCCTACGAGCAGTACTTC. Its translation is CASSSYPGTSEANRAYEQYF.

This clonotype was counted once. This rearrangement joins TRBV7-2 to TRBJ2-7; D gene ambiguous. V dropped 5 bases and J dropped 3 bases, with 11 bases sitting between them. The germline V gene has CDR1 SGHTA and CDR2 FQGNSA. The CDR3 length is 13 residues. The CDR3: CASSDPIGYEQYF. CDR3 bases: TGTGCCAGCAGCGACCCCATAGGCTACGAGCAGTACTTC.

V and J are TRBV29-1 and TRBJ1-2, with D perhaps matching TRBD1 (5 bases). V dropped 3 bases and J dropped 0 bases, with 11 bases sitting between them. The germline V gene has CDR1 SQVTM and CDR2 ANQGSEA. CDR3 length: 14 amino acids. The chain's CDR3 is CSVDWDRANYGYTF. The CDR3 DNA sequence: TGCAGCGTTGATTGGGACCGAGCTAACTATGGCTACACCTTC.

This clonotype was counted a single time. The genes are TRBV12-3 or TRBV12-4 and TRBJ1-5, with D tentatively TRBD1 (6 bases). This CDR3 is 15 amino acids long. Trimming stripped 10 bases from V and 1 base from J, with 17 bases between. DNA for the CDR3: TGTGCCACTCCCTTGGGGGGCTTAAGCAATCAGCCCCAGCATTTT. It codes for CATPLGGLSNQPQHF.

V usage is TRBV12-3 or TRBV12-4 and J usage is TRBJ2-1; D is unclear. The CDR3 length is 13 residues. Trimming left V 6 bases short and J 8 bases short, with 14 bases between. The CDR3 is CASRLSLGDEQFF. For the CDR3, the DNA is TGTGCCAGCAGGCTGAGCCTTGGGGATGAGCAGTTCTTC.

This clonotype was counted a single time. The chain carries TRBV24-1 and TRBJ2-1, with 10 nucleotides matching TRBD2. From germline, CDR1 is KGHDR and CDR2 SFDVKD. Trimming removed 7 bases from V and 9 bases from J; junction bases left unmatched: 14. The CDR3 has 16 residues. The CDR3 nucleotides read TGTGCCACCAGGGGGTCTAGCGGGAGCCTTAGGAGTGAGCAGTTCTTC. It specifies CATRGSSGSLRSEQFF.

This clonotype was seen just once. The V gene is TRBV7-6, the J gene TRBJ2-1; TRBD2 aligns across 8 bases. CDR3 length equals 15 residues. Per the germline V gene, CDR1 is SGHVS and CDR2 is FNYEAQ. V trimming: 1 base; J trimming: 7 bases; junction bases outside the gene matches: 6. CDR3 bases: TGTGCCAGCAGCTTAGTCGGGAGGGCCGAAAATGAGCAGTTCTTC. Amino acid sequence: CASSLVGRAENEQFF.

This clonotype was counted between two and nine times. The V and J genes are TRBV11-1 and TRBJ2-7; D might be TRBD1 (5 bases). The CDR3 sequence is 12 residues long. V lost 5 bases to trimming and J lost 6 bases, with 11 bases between them. Per germline, CDR1 SGHAT and CDR2 FQDESV (reference sequence). The CDR3 region is CASSPGAFEQYF. The CDR3 bases are TGTGCCAGCAGCCCTGGGGCATTCGAGCAGTACTTC.

This sequence joins TRBV3-1 and TRBJ1-6, with D maybe TRBD1 (6 bases). V was cut by 2 bases and J by 6 bases, with 11 bases left in between. This CDR3 region has 15 residues. Germline CDR1 reads LGHDT; CDR2 reads YNNKEL (reference sequence). CDR3 sequence reads: CASSQLGAGNSPLHF. In DNA form, the CDR3 reads TGTGCCAGCAGCCAATTGGGGGCCGGTAATTCACCCCTCCACTTT.

This clonotype was seen just once. The gene calls are TRBV5-1 and TRBJ2-3; 7 bases line up with TRBD1. J gave up 0 bases and V 5 bases, and 9 bases lay outside the gene matches. This CDR3 region has 16 residues. Germline V CDR1 and CDR2: SGHRS, YFSETQ. CDR3 bases: TGCGCCAGCAGACTCGTGGACAGGAGAAGCACAGATACGCAGTATTTT. Translated: CASRLVDRRSTDTQYF.

The chain is built from TRBV28 and TRBJ2-7, with TRBD2 as a possible D gene (5 bases). The germline gives CDR1 MDHEN, CDR2 SYDVKM. V lost 7 bases and J 2 bases, leaving 12 bases between the germline ends. This CDR3 has 13 amino acids. The CDR3 DNA reads TGTGCCAGCACTGACTGGGGAGCCTACGAGCAGTACTTC. This gives the protein CASTDWGAYEQYF.

The chain recombines TRBV6-5 with TRBJ2-3; D ambiguous. The CDR3 runs to 13 residues. CDR1 and CDR2 from the germline V gene are MNHEY and SVGAGI. V was pared by 2 bases and J by 14 bases, with 17 bases between. The CDR3 DNA sequence: TGTGCCAGCAGTTACGCCCCCGAGATATACGCGTATTTT. The encoded protein is CASSYAPEIYAYF.

The V gene is TRBV20-1, the J gene TRBJ2-6; D could derive from TRBD1 or TRBD2 (5 bases each). Trimming took 0 bases from V and 2 from J, leaving 11 bases between them. CDR1 is DFQATT and CDR2 is SNEGSKA in the germline V gene (reference sequence). The CDR3 is made up of 16 amino acids. As DNA, the CDR3 is TGCAGTGCTAGAGATCGGGGCCGGACTGGGGCCAACGTCCTGACTTTC. Translation gives CSARDRGRTGANVLTF.

The rearrangement uses TRBV9 and TRBJ1-4; 9 nucleotides match TRBD1. J gave up 3 bases and V 3 bases, and 3 bases lay outside the gene matches. This CDR3 has 15 residues. Germline-derived CDR1 and CDR2 are SGDLS and YYNGEE. The CDR3 sequence: CASSDRDRANEKLFF. CDR3 DNA: TGTGCCAGCAGCGACCGGGACAGGGCTAATGAAAAACTGTTTTTT.

J is TRBJ2-7 and V is TRBV20-1, with TRBD1 matching over 7 bases. The V gene end was trimmed by 5 bases and the J gene end by 0 bases; junction bases not matched to a gene: 7. Per germline, CDR1 DFQATT and CDR2 SNEGSKA (reference sequence). This CDR3 has 14 amino acids. CDR3 region: CSAEPGQSSYEQYF. The CDR3 DNA reads as TGCAGTGCTGAGCCGGGACAGAGCTCCTACGAGCAGTACTTC.